This T cell receptor (beta chain) originates from a study of T cell changes during pregnancy in multiple sclerosis. Germline V gene lookup returns CDR1 SGDLS and CDR2 YYNGEE. There are 15 residues in the CDR3. Trimming left V 2 bases short and J 0 bases short, with 9 bases between. Sequencing used immunoSEQ multiplex PCR; TCRdb keeps in-frame clones, though not all of them. This table has 85,000 to 130,000 clones, roughly 90% appearing once. The chain employs TRBV9 and TRBJ1-3, with D unclear. This sequence was found in a female donor with multiple sclerosis, enrolled in a pregnancy study. Source: peripheral blood, taken after pregnancy. CDR3 amino acids: CASSVQAGSGNTIYF. CDR3 sequence (DNA): TGTGCCAGCAGCGTGCAGGCCGGCTCTGGAAACACCATATATTTT.